These 11 T cell receptor beta chains share one sample of origin, sequenced in a study of OX40 agonist ivuxolimab in advanced cancers. Clones were read by immunoSEQ multiplex PCR, and TCRdb kept only the in-frame ones, dropping some. The data contain more than 65,000 clones, more than 70% of them seen just once; the ten biggest clones take up under 2.5%. The starting material was CD4+ or CD8+ T cells sorted from blood, obtained in a trial of the OX40 agonist ivuxolimab. These receptors came from an adult with an advanced solid tumor such as melanoma, head and neck, liver or kidney cancer.

The CDR3 here is CASSSSRVTDYGYTF. The DNA of the CDR3 is TGTGCCAGCAGCTCGTCCAGGGTTACGGACTATGGCTACACCTTC. The rearrangement uses TRBV7-9 and TRBJ1-2, with D perhaps matching TRBD1 (5 bases). Per the germline V gene, CDR1 is SEHNR and CDR2 is FQNEAQ (reference sequence). CDR3 size: 15 residues. V was cut by 4 bases and J by 3 bases, with 15 bases left in between.

The rearrangement links TRBV19 to TRBJ2-4, with TRBD2 matching over 15 bases. Germline values: CDR1 LNHDA, CDR2 SQIVND (reference sequence). The V segment lost 3 bases and the J segment 0 bases; nucleotides outside the gene matches: 9. CDR3 size: 20 residues. The CDR3 coding sequence is TGTGCCAGTAGTATTCGGCCCGGGACTAGCGGGGGGCTAGCCAAAAACATTCAGTACTTC. Its protein product is CASSIRPGTSGGLAKNIQYF.

The V call is TRBV9, the J call TRBJ2-2, with D maybe TRBD2 (5 bases). V was clipped by 3 bases and J by 6 bases, with 12 bases between them. The CDR3 runs 14 residues. Germline V CDR1 and CDR2: SGDLS, YYNGEE. The CDR3 spells CASSGHSRAGELFF. The CDR3 DNA follows: TGTGCCAGCAGCGGCCATTCGAGGGCCGGGGAGCTGTTTTTT.

This clone occurred once. V and J are TRBV5-1 and TRBJ2-2; no clear D. CDR3 length equals 13 residues. CDR1 is SGHRS, CDR2 YFSETQ, per germline. With 4 bases removed from V and 7 bases from J, the gap between germline ends came to 11 bases. The CDR3 here is CASSPQSNGELFF. The CDR3, as DNA: TGCGCCAGCAGCCCCCAGAGCAACGGGGAGCTGTTTTTT. The whole variable domain, remainder taken from reference TRBV5-1 and TRBJ2-2, is KAGVTQTPRYLIKTRGQQVTLSCSPISGHRSVSWYQQTPGQGLQFLFEYFSETQRNKGNFPGRFSGRQFSNSRSEMNVSTLELGDSALYLCASSPQSNGELFFGEGSRLTVL.

This chain joins TRBV6-6 and TRBJ2-1, with 7 bases that match TRBD2. V lost 7 bases and J lost 4; bases outside the gene matches: 7. Germline V CDR1 and CDR2: MNHNY, SVGAGI (reference sequence). The CDR3 spans 14 residues. The CDR3 loop is CASTRLAEYNEQFF. For the CDR3, the DNA is TGTGCCAGCACCCGACTAGCAGAGTACAATGAGCAGTTCTTC.

The chain has TRBV5-1 and TRBJ2-3, with D possibly being TRBD2 (5 bases). Deletions cut 1 base from V and 6 bases from J, with 9 bases between. CDR1 and CDR2 (germline): SGHRS, YFSETQ. The CDR3 contains 13 residues. The CDR3 sequence: CASSLTPGDTQYF. CDR3 in DNA: TGCGCCAGCAGCTTGACACCGGGGGATACGCAGTATTTT.

This clone has a single count. In DNA, the CDR3 is TGCGCCAGCAGTGGGCAGCGACCCTACGAGCAGTACTTC. It translates to CASSGQRPYEQYF. The chain has TRBV10-2 and TRBJ2-7; D is uncertain. Germline V gene sequence: CDR1 WSHSY, CDR2 SAAADI. This CDR3 contains 13 residues. The V end was cut by 4 bases, the J end by 2 bases, with 9 bases between.

The chain links TRBV7-9 to TRBJ1-3, with a tentative D call TRBD1 (5 bases). The V end lost 3 bases, the J end lost 0 bases, and 12 bases lay between the germline ends. The CDR3 contains 16 residues. Germline CDR1 and CDR2: SEHNR and FQNEAQ (reference sequence). CDR3 sequence (DNA): TGTGCCAGCAGCTTTTGGACATCCCTCTCTGGAAACACCATATATTTT. Residues: CASSFWTSLSGNTIYF.

The rearrangement uses TRBV14 and TRBJ2-5; 9 nucleotides align to TRBD1. V trimming: 6 bases; J trimming: 4 bases; junction bases outside the gene matches: 6. The CDR3 has 14 residues. CDR1 SGHDN and CDR2 FVKESK come from the germline V gene. The CDR3 loop reads CASRDRGFGETQYF. The CDR3 nucleotides read TGTGCCAGCAGGGACAGGGGCTTTGGAGAGACCCAGTACTTC.

The V gene is TRBV5-1, the J gene TRBJ1-1; D remains unclear. V was pared by 0 bases and J by 4 bases, with 10 bases between. There are 14 residues in the CDR3. Germline V gene data show CDR1 as SGHRS and CDR2 as YFSETQ. The CDR3 sequence is CASSLEGRGTEAFF. The CDR3 nucleotides read TGCGCCAGCAGCTTGGAGGGCCGGGGCACTGAAGCTTTCTTT.

The chain uses TRBV2 and TRBJ2-1, with D unresolved. The CDR3 extends over 15 amino acids. CDR1 is SNHLY and CDR2 is FYNNEI in the germline V gene. Between the trimmed V and J ends, which lost 5 bases and 0 bases, there was a span of 11 bases. The CDR3 nucleotides are TGTGCCAGCAGTCCCGACTCGTTCTCCTACAATGAGCAGTTCTTC. Encoded protein: CASSPDSFSYNEQFF.